The source of this TCR beta chain is a study of T cells in Graves' hyperthyroidism and ophthalmopathy. General study results and limits: Using 13 V-J features, a model discriminated ophthalmopathy from stable hyperthyroidism.

From RNA transcripts, TCR beta CDR3 regions were amplified. Primed by the HTBI set, a first-round RT-PCR was run on the TCR CDR3. TCRdb re-called the multiplex PCR reads through MiXCR, storing one row per CDR3 protein. The repertoire includes about 270,000 distinct CDR3 sequences, nearly 15% of them detected once, and roughly 30% sits in the top ten. As for this clonotype: The antigen remains undetermined.

This CDR3 contains 14 residues. Trimming stripped 3 bases from V and 4 bases from J, with 12 bases between. Germline values: CDR1 SNHLY, CDR2 FYNNEI. The V gene is TRBV2, the J gene TRBJ1-1; D uncertain. Specimen: blood. This clonotype was sampled from a woman aged 50 to 60 with Graves' hyperthyroidism that later progressed to Graves' ophthalmopathy. CDR3 sequence (DNA): TGTGCCAGCAGTGATAATAGGGAAGGCACTGAAGCTTTCTTT. Translated, it gives CASSDNREGTEAFF.